This T cell receptor (beta chain) originates from a study of blood T cell repertoires in COVID-19. Turning to the study itself: Acute and convalescent COVID-19 specimens originated in the United States, Italy and Spain. PBMCs, B-cell-depleted T cells, or T cells were the source of the cDNA or gDNA that made up the material.

Original methodology: Amplification of reference gene primers provided the estimated nucleated cell counts. Clones were sequenced by immunoSEQ multiplex PCR, and TCRdb holds only the in-frame ones, with some missing. The D gene and trimming were derived from the DNA, and the V and J assignments and clone size from that table. Of some 250,000 clones listed, around 84% are singletons. CDR3 length equals 15 residues. Trimming took 0 bases from V and 3 from J; bases not matched to a gene: 5. Germline V gives CDR1 SGDLS, CDR2 YYNGEE. This clone was seen more than once but under ten times. The source material was peripheral blood. The chain joins TRBV9 to TRBJ2-7; 8 bases are a match to TRBD1. The TCR sequence derives from a man aged 60-69 years with acute or convalescent COVID-19. CDR3 residues: CASSVEQGAFYEQYF. The CDR3 DNA reads TGTGCCAGCAGCGTAGAGCAGGGGGCGTTCTACGAGCAGTACTTC.